A single sample is the source of the 4 T cell receptor beta chains below, sequenced in a study of blood T cell repertoires in COVID-19. Using immunoSEQ multiplex PCR, the repertoire was profiled, and TCRdb retains in-frame clones only, with some absent. The sample holds fewer than 80,000 clones, around nine tenths seen once. The material sequenced was peripheral blood. The receptors stem from a woman aged 50 to 60 with active or convalescent COVID-19.

This chain joins TRBV7-3 and TRBJ1-1, with TRBD1 matching over 9 bases. Losses at the gene ends were 5 bases for V and 5 bases for J; bases not matched to a gene: 9. The CDR3 length is 15 residues. The germline V gene has CDR1 SGHTA and CDR2 FQGTGA. The CDR3 DNA follows: TGTGCCAGCAGCGCACAGGGGGCGAAACAAACTGAAGCTTTCTTT. This translates into CASSAQGAKQTEAFF.

The rearrangement joins TRBV4-1 to TRBJ2-7; TRBD2 agrees at 7 bases. The CDR3 is 16 residues long. The germline CDR1 and CDR2 sequences are MGHRA and YSYEKL. The ends lost 1 base at V and 4 bases at J; junction bases unmatched: 10. The CDR3 protein is CASSQGIAGAGYEQYF. Here the CDR3 DNA reads TGCGCCAGCAGCCAAGGAATCGCGGGAGCAGGATACGAGCAGTACTTC.

The V call is TRBV5-4, the J call TRBJ2-1; TRBD2 matches at 7 bases. The CDR3 has 14 amino acids. V dropped 3 bases and J dropped 9; count of bases not matched to a gene: 9. Germline CDR1 reads SGHNT; CDR2 reads YYREEE (reference sequence). The DNA for the CDR3 is TGTGCCAGCAGCTCTCGGGACTACCATAGTGAGCAGTTCTTC. Protein: CASSSRDYHSEQFF. Supplemented by reference TRBV5-4 and TRBJ2-1, the full variable domain reads ETGVTQSPTHLIKTRGQQVTLRCSSQSGHNTVSWYQQALGQGPQFIFQYYREEENGRGNFPPRFSGLQFPNYSSELNVNALELDDSALYLCASSSRDYHSEQFFGPGTRLTVL.

V is TRBV29-1 and J is TRBJ1-1; no clear D gene. The germline CDR1 and CDR2 sequences are SQVTM and ANQGSEA. Trimming stripped 3 bases from V and 6 bases from J, with 14 bases between. The CDR3 sequence is 13 residues long. CDR3 amino acids: CSVDSGRFAEAFF. The CDR3 nucleotides are TGCAGCGTTGATTCCGGGAGATTCGCTGAAGCTTTCTTT.